A selection of T cell receptor beta chains follows, all from one sample in a study of cytomegalovirus exposure and HLA in healthy donors. Repertoires were generated with immunoSEQ multiplex PCR, while TCRdb's copy carries only in-frame clones and drops some. The table lists approximately 240,000 clones, almost 85% of them singletons, with over 0.5% in the top ten. The sample consisted of PBMCs. These TCRs come from a woman in her forties in good health and CMV-seronegative. CDR3s include the opening cysteine and the closing phenylalanine or tryptophan. D genes are given only for firm matches. Where a row states a size, it is once, few, many or the class of an expanded clone; other rows omit it.

clone_size,j_call,d_call,v_call,cdr3_aa,cdr3_nt
-,TRBJ1-4,-,TRBV2,CASSQNRGSGREKLFF,TGTGCCAGCAGTCAAAACCGGGGAAGCGGACGAGAAAAACTGTTTTTT
-,TRBJ2-2,TRBD1,TRBV7-2,CASSLNPGGAELFF,TGTGCCAGCAGCTTAAATCCAGGGGGCGCGGAGCTGTTTTTT
-,TRBJ2-2,-,TRBV12-5,CASGFQGANTGELFF,TGTGCTAGTGGTTTCCAGGGTGCGAACACCGGGGAGCTGTTTTTT
-,TRBJ2-7,-,TRBV7-2,CASSLELGATSF,TGTGCCAGCAGCTTAGAATTAGGGGCCACTTCTTTC
-,TRBJ2-7,TRBD1,TRBV5-1,CASSFLPGQGYEQYF,TGCGCCAGCAGCTTTCTTCCGGGACAGGGTTACGAGCAGTACTTC
-,TRBJ2-1,TRBD2,TRBV11-2,CASSSGTTDGRQFF,TGTGCCAGCAGCTCCGGGACTACAGACGGAAGGCAGTTCTTC
-,TRBJ1-6,-,TRBV13,CASSSLGQLGSPLHF,TGTGCCAGCAGCTCTCTGGGACAACTTGGTTCACCCCTCCACTTT
few,TRBJ1-4,TRBD1,TRBV6-5,CASSFTGGELFF,TGTGCCAGCAGTTTTACAGGGGGCGAACTGTTTTTT
-,TRBJ2-2,-,TRBV27,CASSFSTGELFF,TGTGCCAGCAGTTTTAGCACCGGGGAGCTGTTTTTT
-,TRBJ1-2,-,TRBV5-4,CASSLIGADGYTF,TGTGCCAGCAGCTTGATAGGGGCGGATGGCTACACCTTC
-,TRBJ1-1,-,TRBV21-1,CASSKIPGGKDTEAFF,TGTGCCAGCAGCAAAATACCTGGGGGGAAGGACACTGAAGCTTTCTTT